Listed below are T cell receptor beta chains from one sample, sequenced in a study of blood T cell repertoires in COVID-19. TCRdb keeps only in-frame clones here, not all; method: immunoSEQ multiplex PCR. The sample lists 250,000 to 350,000 clones; 80% to 85% were seen once. Sequenced input: peripheral blood. The receptors come from a person aged 70 to 80 with COVID-19, enrolled during active disease. CDR3s include the opening cysteine and the closing phenylalanine or tryptophan. The order of the fields is V gene, D gene, J gene, clone size, CDR3 DNA, CDR3 protein. D genes are given only for firm matches. A clone size is listed for some rows: how often the clone was seen (once, few, many), or a class if it is expanded.

v_call: TRBV5-1; d_call: TRBD1; j_call: TRBJ1-5; clone_size: NA; cdr3_nt: TGCGCCAGCAGCTTGGGTGGGACAGTCAATCAGCCCCAGCATTTT; cdr3_aa: CASSLGGTVNQPQHF
v_call: TRBV7-2; d_call: TRBD2; j_call: TRBJ2-5; clone_size: NA; cdr3_nt: TGTGCCAGCAGCTCGGGGGGGGTCGAGACCCAGTACTTC; cdr3_aa: CASSSGGVETQYF
v_call: TRBV30; d_call: NA; j_call: TRBJ2-7; clone_size: NA; cdr3_nt: TGTGCCTGGACCGAAGGGGGGGCTTTCTTGTCGGTTCCCTACGAGCAGTACTTC; cdr3_aa: CAWTEGGAFLSVPYEQYF
v_call: TRBV7-3; d_call: NA; j_call: TRBJ1-4; clone_size: NA; cdr3_nt: TGTGCCAGCAGCCACCGTAGGGCGGGGGATGAAAAACTGTTTTTT; cdr3_aa: CASSHRRAGDEKLFF
v_call: TRBV12-2; d_call: NA; j_call: TRBJ2-2; clone_size: NA; cdr3_nt: TGTGCAAGTCGCGATAAGGACAGCGAAAGGACCGGGGAGCTGTTTTTT; cdr3_aa: CASRDKDSERTGELFF
v_call: TRBV27; d_call: NA; j_call: TRBJ1-4; clone_size: once; cdr3_nt: TGTGCCAGCAGGACAGGAGTGGATGAAAAACTGTTTTTT; cdr3_aa: CASRTGVDEKLFF
v_call: TRBV5-1; d_call: NA; j_call: TRBJ1-4; clone_size: NA; cdr3_nt: TGCGCCAGTAGTGGACAGACTAATGAAAAACTGTTTTTT; cdr3_aa: CASSGQTNEKLFF
v_call: TRBV5-4; d_call: NA; j_call: TRBJ2-1; clone_size: NA; cdr3_nt: TGTGCCTTAACTCACGGGGGTAGCGGAAGCATCCGAGTCAATGAGCAGTTCTTC; cdr3_aa: CALTHGGSGSIRVNEQFF
v_call: TRBV28; d_call: NA; j_call: TRBJ1-6; clone_size: NA; cdr3_nt: TGTGCCAGCAGTTCTCATCGGGGGTCCCATTCACCCCTCCACTTT; cdr3_aa: CASSSHRGSHSPLHF
v_call: TRBV12-5; d_call: NA; j_call: TRBJ2-1; clone_size: NA; cdr3_nt: TGTGCTAGTGGTTTGGTATTGACCCATGGGAGCAATGAGCAGTTCTTC; cdr3_aa: CASGLVLTHGSNEQFF
v_call: TRBV5-1; d_call: NA; j_call: TRBJ1-2; clone_size: NA; cdr3_nt: TGCGCCAGCAGCTTAAGGGGGAACTATGGCTACACCTTC; cdr3_aa: CASSLRGNYGYTF
v_call: TRBV6-4; d_call: TRBD1; j_call: TRBJ2-3; clone_size: NA; cdr3_nt: TGTGCCAGCAGTGCCCAAGGGGGCCTGATCACAGATACGCAGTATTTT; cdr3_aa: CASSAQGGLITDTQYF
v_call: TRBV18; d_call: TRBD1; j_call: TRBJ2-3; clone_size: NA; cdr3_nt: TGTGCCAGCTCACCGCGCCGGACAGGGAGCACAGATACGCAGTATTTT; cdr3_aa: CASSPRRTGSTDTQYF
v_call: TRBV28; d_call: NA; j_call: TRBJ1-1; clone_size: NA; cdr3_nt: TGTGCCAGCAGTTTATGGCCAGGGTCGACTGAAGCTTTCTTT; cdr3_aa: CASSLWPGSTEAFF
v_call: TRBV7-2; d_call: NA; j_call: TRBJ2-5; clone_size: NA; cdr3_nt: TGTGCCAGCAGCTTACCCGCGGCCGGGGAGGTCCAGTACTTC; cdr3_aa: CASSLPAAGEVQYF
v_call: TRBV7-9; d_call: TRBD1; j_call: TRBJ2-3; clone_size: NA; cdr3_nt: TGTGCCAGCAGCCGCCCCGCCCGGGACAGGGGGTCGGTGTCGGATACGCAGTATTTT; cdr3_aa: CASSRPARDRGSVSDTQYF
v_call: TRBV6-5; d_call: NA; j_call: TRBJ1-1; clone_size: NA; cdr3_nt: TGTGCCAGCAGTTACCACGAGGAGACGAACACTGAAGCTTTCTTT; cdr3_aa: CASSYHEETNTEAFF
v_call: TRBV24-1; d_call: TRBD1; j_call: TRBJ1-5; clone_size: NA; cdr3_nt: TGTGCCACCAGTGACCCGGGACAGAATCAGCCCCAGCATTTT; cdr3_aa: CATSDPGQNQPQHF
v_call: TRBV6-2/TRBV6-3; d_call: TRBD1; j_call: TRBJ1-5; clone_size: NA; cdr3_nt: TGTGCCAGCAGTTACTCGGGACAGGGCGAACAGCCCCAGCATTTT; cdr3_aa: CASSYSGQGEQPQHF
v_call: TRBV7-9; d_call: TRBD1; j_call: TRBJ1-1; clone_size: NA; cdr3_nt: TGTGCCAGCAGCAACCGACAGGGAAGGGAGAGCACTGAAGCTTTCTTT; cdr3_aa: CASSNRQGRESTEAFF
v_call: TRBV4-1; d_call: TRBD1; j_call: TRBJ1-4; clone_size: NA; cdr3_nt: TGCGCCAGCAGCCAGCTTATTTCGGGGACAGGGGATGAAAAACTGTTTTTT; cdr3_aa: CASSQLISGTGDEKLFF
v_call: TRBV28; d_call: TRBD2; j_call: TRBJ2-7; clone_size: once; cdr3_nt: TGTGCCAGCAGTTTACAACCGGGACTAAACTACGAGCAGTACTTC; cdr3_aa: CASSLQPGLNYEQYF
v_call: TRBV6-5; d_call: TRBD1; j_call: TRBJ1-5; clone_size: NA; cdr3_nt: TGTGCCAGCAGTCCCCGGACAGGGGGCAATCAGCCCCAGCATTTT; cdr3_aa: CASSPRTGGNQPQHF
v_call: TRBV5-1; d_call: NA; j_call: TRBJ1-3; clone_size: NA; cdr3_nt: TGCGCCAGCAGTGAAACGGGTCTCTCTGGAAACACCATATATTTT; cdr3_aa: CASSETGLSGNTIYF
v_call: TRBV11-2; d_call: NA; j_call: TRBJ2-7; clone_size: few; cdr3_nt: TGTGCCAGCAGCTTACGCTTTGAGGGATCCCCCGAGCAGTACTTC; cdr3_aa: CASSLRFEGSPEQYF
v_call: TRBV5-5; d_call: TRBD2; j_call: TRBJ2-7; clone_size: NA; cdr3_nt: TGTGCCAGTATAGGGACTAGCGTCCCCTACGAGCAGTACTTC; cdr3_aa: CASIGTSVPYEQYF
v_call: TRBV19; d_call: TRBD1; j_call: TRBJ2-2; clone_size: few; cdr3_nt: TGTGCCAGTAGAACTCAGGGGGCCGGCGGGGAGCTGTTTTTT; cdr3_aa: CASRTQGAGGELFF
v_call: TRBV6-5; d_call: NA; j_call: TRBJ1-3; clone_size: few; cdr3_nt: TGTGCCAGCAGTTACGACCGGGGGGCCTCTGGAAACACCATATATTTT; cdr3_aa: CASSYDRGASGNTIYF
v_call: TRBV19; d_call: TRBD1; j_call: TRBJ1-2; clone_size: NA; cdr3_nt: TGTGCCAGTACCCCGGACAGGAGCAACTATGGCTACACCTTC; cdr3_aa: CASTPDRSNYGYTF
v_call: TRBV28; d_call: NA; j_call: TRBJ1-5; clone_size: NA; cdr3_nt: TGTGCCAGCAGTTTAAGGCGGGGCAATCAGCCCCAGCATTTT; cdr3_aa: CASSLRRGNQPQHF
v_call: TRBV5-5; d_call: NA; j_call: TRBJ1-2; clone_size: NA; cdr3_nt: TGTGCCAGCAGCTTTCAGGGGAGTCATGGCTACACCTTC; cdr3_aa: CASSFQGSHGYTF
v_call: TRBV7-2; d_call: NA; j_call: TRBJ1-1; clone_size: NA; cdr3_nt: TGTGCCAGCAGCTTAGAGCTTGACAGCGAAGCTTTCTTT; cdr3_aa: CASSLELDSEAFF
v_call: TRBV18; d_call: NA; j_call: TRBJ1-3; clone_size: NA; cdr3_nt: TGTGCCAGCTCATCAAGGGGCTCTGGAAACACCATATATTTT; cdr3_aa: CASSSRGSGNTIYF
v_call: TRBV5-1; d_call: TRBD1; j_call: TRBJ2-2; clone_size: NA; cdr3_nt: TGCGCCAGCAGCATACAGGGGGCGGACACCGGGGAGCTGTTTTTT; cdr3_aa: CASSIQGADTGELFF
v_call: TRBV7-6; d_call: TRBD2; j_call: TRBJ2-1; clone_size: NA; cdr3_nt: TGTGCCAGCAGCTTAGCGTGGAGGGTAGGGTACAGCGGGGGAAATTACAATGAGCAGTTCTTC; cdr3_aa: CASSLAWRVGYSGGNYNEQFF
v_call: TRBV15; d_call: NA; j_call: TRBJ1-1; clone_size: NA; cdr3_nt: TGTGCCACCAGCAGAGATGGCTGGCCTAGGAACACTGAAGCTTTCTTT; cdr3_aa: CATSRDGWPRNTEAFF
v_call: TRBV7-8; d_call: TRBD2; j_call: TRBJ2-1; clone_size: NA; cdr3_nt: TGTGCCAGCAGCTTAGCTAGCGGGGGCCCGTCCTCCTACAATGAGCAGTTCTTC; cdr3_aa: CASSLASGGPSSYNEQFF
v_call: TRBV7-3; d_call: NA; j_call: TRBJ2-2; clone_size: NA; cdr3_nt: TGTGCCAGCGGAAGCCCCCCGGGGGGCCCCACCGGGGAGCTGTTTTTT; cdr3_aa: CASGSPPGGPTGELFF
v_call: TRBV10-3; d_call: NA; j_call: TRBJ2-7; clone_size: NA; cdr3_nt: TGTGCCATCAGTGAGGGACAGATCTACGAGCAGTACTTC; cdr3_aa: CAISEGQIYEQYF
v_call: TRBV9; d_call: TRBD2; j_call: TRBJ2-1; clone_size: NA; cdr3_nt: TGTGCCAGCAGCGTGGCTAGCGGGGGGGCCAATGAGCAGTTCTTC; cdr3_aa: CASSVASGGANEQFF
v_call: TRBV5-6; d_call: NA; j_call: TRBJ1-3; clone_size: NA; cdr3_nt: TGTGCCAGCAGCCGCCACCAGGGTGGTGGAAACACCATATATTTT; cdr3_aa: CASSRHQGGGNTIYF
v_call: TRBV5-1; d_call: TRBD2; j_call: TRBJ2-3; clone_size: many; cdr3_nt: TGCGCCAGCAGCTTAGGCCCAAGCGGGGGCACAGATACGCAGTATTTT; cdr3_aa: CASSLGPSGGTDTQYF